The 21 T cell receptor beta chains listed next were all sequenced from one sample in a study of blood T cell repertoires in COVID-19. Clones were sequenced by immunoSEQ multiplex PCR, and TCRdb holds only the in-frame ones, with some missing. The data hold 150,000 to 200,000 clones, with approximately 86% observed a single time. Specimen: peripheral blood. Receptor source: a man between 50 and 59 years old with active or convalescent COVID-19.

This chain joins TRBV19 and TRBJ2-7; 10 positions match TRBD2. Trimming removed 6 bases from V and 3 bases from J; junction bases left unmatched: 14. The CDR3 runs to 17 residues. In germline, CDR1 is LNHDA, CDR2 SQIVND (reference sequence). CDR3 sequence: CASRRRMSGGAVYEQYF. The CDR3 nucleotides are TGTGCCAGTAGGAGGAGGATGAGCGGGGGGGCGGTCTACGAGCAGTACTTC.

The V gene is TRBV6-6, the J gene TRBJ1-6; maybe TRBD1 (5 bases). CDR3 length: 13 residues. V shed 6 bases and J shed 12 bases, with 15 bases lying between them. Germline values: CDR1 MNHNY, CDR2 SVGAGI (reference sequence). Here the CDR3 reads CASRTATQEPLHF. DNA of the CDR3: TGTGCCAGCAGGACCGCAACACAGGAACCCCTCCACTTT.

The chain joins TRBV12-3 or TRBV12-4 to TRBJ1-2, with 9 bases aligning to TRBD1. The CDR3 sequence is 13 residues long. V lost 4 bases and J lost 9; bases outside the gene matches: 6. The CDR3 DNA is TGTGCCAGCAGTTCCCACAGGGGGCTGAGCTACACCTTC. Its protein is CASSSHRGLSYTF.

The CDR3 nucleotides are TGTGCCAGCAGCACTAGACAGGGGGCGGCTGAAGCTTTCTTT. This sequence encodes CASSTRQGAAEAFF. The rearrangement joins TRBV7-2 to TRBJ1-1, with 10 bases that match TRBD1. The CDR3 length is 14 residues. Trimming cost V 5 bases and J 6 bases; bases outside gene matches: 6. The germline gives CDR1 SGHTA, CDR2 FQGNSA.

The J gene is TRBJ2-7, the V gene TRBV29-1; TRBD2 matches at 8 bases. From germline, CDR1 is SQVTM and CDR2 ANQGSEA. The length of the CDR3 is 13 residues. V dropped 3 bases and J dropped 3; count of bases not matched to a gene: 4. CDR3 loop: CSVDWAGGYEQYF. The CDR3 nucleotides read TGCAGCGTTGATTGGGCGGGGGGCTACGAGCAGTACTTC.

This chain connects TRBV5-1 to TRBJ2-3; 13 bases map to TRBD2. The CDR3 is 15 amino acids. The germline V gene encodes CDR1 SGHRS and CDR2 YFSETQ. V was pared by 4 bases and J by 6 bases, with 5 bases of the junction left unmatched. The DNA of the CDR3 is TGCGCCAGCAGCCCCGGACTAGCGGGAGCGGATACGCAGTATTTT. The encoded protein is CASSPGLAGADTQYF.

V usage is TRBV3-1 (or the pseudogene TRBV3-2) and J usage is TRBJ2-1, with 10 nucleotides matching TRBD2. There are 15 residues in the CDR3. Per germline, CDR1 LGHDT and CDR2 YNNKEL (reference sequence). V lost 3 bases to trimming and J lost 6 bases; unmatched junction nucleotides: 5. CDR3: CASSHQRGGRNEQFF. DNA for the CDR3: TGTGCCAGCAGCCACCAGCGGGGGGGCCGCAATGAGCAGTTCTTC.

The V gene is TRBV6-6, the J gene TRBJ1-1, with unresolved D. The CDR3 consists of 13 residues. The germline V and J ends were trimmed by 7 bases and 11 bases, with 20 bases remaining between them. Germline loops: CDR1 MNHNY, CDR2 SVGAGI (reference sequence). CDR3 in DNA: TGTGCCAGCACCCTTTCCGGGGAATTGGGTGCTTTCTTT. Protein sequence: CASTLSGELGAFF.

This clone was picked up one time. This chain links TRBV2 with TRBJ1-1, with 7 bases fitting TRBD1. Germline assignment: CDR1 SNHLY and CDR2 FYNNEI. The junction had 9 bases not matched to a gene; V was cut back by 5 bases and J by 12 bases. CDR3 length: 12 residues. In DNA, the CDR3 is TGTGCCAGCAGTCGGACAGGTTTGAGAACTTTCTTT. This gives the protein CASSRTGLRTFF.

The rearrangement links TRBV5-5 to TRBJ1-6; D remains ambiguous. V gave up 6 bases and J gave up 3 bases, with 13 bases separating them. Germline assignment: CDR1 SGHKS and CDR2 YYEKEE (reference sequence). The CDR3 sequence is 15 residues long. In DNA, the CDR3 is TGTGCCAGCAACCGCCTCCTGAGCTATAATTCACCCCTCCACTTT. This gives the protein CASNRLLSYNSPLHF.

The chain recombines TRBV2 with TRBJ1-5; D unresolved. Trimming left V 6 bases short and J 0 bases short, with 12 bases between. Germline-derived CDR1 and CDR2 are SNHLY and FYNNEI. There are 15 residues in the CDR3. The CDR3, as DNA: TGTGCCAGCAGCTGGGCACAAAATAGCAATCAGCCCCAGCATTTT. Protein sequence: CASSWAQNSNQPQHF. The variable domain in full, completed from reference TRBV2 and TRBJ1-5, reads EPEVTQTPSHQVTQMGQEVILRCVPISNHLYFYWYRQILGQKVEFLVSFYNNEISEKSEIFDDQFSVERPDGSNFTLKIRSTKLEDSAMYFCASSWAQNSNQPQHFGDGTRLSIL.

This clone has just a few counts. The CDR3 DNA reads as TGTGCCTGGAGTGTTAATTATAATTCACCCCTCCACTTT. It specifies CAWSVNYNSPLHF. The J gene is TRBJ1-6, the V gene TRBV30; unclear D gene. In germline, CDR1 is GTSNPN, CDR2 SVGIG (reference sequence). The CDR3 is 13 residues long. V was clipped by 0 bases and J by 4 bases, with 4 bases between them. Full variable domain (remainder filled in from reference TRBV30 and TRBJ1-6): SQTIHQWPATLVQPVGSPLSLECTVEGTSNPNLYWYRQAAGRGLQLLFYSVGIGQISSEVPQNLSASRPQDRQFILSSKKLLLSDSGFYLCAWSVNYNSPLHFGNGTRLTVT.

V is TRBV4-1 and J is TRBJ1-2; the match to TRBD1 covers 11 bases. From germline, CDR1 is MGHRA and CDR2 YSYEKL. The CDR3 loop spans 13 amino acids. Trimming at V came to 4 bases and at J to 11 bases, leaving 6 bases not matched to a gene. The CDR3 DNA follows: TGCGCCAGCAGCCTGGGACAGGGGGAGGGATACACCTTC. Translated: CASSLGQGEGYTF.

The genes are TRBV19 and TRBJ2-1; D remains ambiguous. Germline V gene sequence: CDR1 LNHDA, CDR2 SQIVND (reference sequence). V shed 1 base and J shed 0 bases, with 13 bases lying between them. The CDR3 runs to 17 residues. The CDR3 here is CASSIAGSRTSYNEQFF. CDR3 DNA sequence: TGTGCCAGTAGTATAGCCGGGTCCCGCACCTCCTACAATGAGCAGTTCTTC.

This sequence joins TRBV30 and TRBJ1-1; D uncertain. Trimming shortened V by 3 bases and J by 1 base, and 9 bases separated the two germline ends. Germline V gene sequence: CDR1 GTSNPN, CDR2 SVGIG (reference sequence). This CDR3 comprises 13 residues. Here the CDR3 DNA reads TGTGCCTGGAGCGGCGGTCAGAACACTGAAGCTTTCTTT. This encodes CAWSGGQNTEAFF. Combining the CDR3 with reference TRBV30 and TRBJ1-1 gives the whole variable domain SQTIHQWPATLVQPVGSPLSLECTVEGTSNPNLYWYRQAAGRGLQLLFYSVGIGQISSEVPQNLSASRPQDRQFILSSKKLLLSDSGFYLCAWSGGQNTEAFFGQGTRLTVV.

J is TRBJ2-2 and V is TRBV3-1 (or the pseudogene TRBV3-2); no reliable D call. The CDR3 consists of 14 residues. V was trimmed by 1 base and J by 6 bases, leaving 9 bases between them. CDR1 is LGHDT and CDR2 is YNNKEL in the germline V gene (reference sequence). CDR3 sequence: CASSQVGSPGELFF. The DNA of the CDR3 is TGTGCCAGCAGCCAAGTGGGCTCCCCCGGGGAGCTGTTTTTT.

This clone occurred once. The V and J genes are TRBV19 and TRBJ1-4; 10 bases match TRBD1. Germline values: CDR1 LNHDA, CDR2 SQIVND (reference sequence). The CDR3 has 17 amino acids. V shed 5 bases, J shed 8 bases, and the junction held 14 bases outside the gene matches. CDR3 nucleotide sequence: TGTGCCAGTAGTGCACCTACGGGACAGGGGCTAAGGGAAAAACTGTTTTTT. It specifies CASSAPTGQGLREKLFF.

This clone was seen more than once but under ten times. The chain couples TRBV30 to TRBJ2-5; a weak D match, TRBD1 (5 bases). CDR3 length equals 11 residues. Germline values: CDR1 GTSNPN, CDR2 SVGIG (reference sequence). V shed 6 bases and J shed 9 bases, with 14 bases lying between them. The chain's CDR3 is CACTGLGAQYF. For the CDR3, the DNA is TGTGCCTGTACAGGTTTAGGGGCCCAGTACTTC.

CDR3 bases: TGCGCCAGCAGACGGGGGGCATTAGGGAACACTGAAGCTTTCTTT. Its translation: CASRRGALGNTEAFF. The V call is TRBV5-1, the J call TRBJ1-1; TRBD1 might be the D (6 bases). There are 15 residues in the CDR3. Germline-derived CDR1 and CDR2 are SGHRS and YFSETQ. Deletions cut 5 bases from V and 1 base from J, with 15 bases between.

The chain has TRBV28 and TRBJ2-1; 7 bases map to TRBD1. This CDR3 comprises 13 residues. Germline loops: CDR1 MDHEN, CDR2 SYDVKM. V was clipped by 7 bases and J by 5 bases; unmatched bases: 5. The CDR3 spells CASTPGQHNEQFF. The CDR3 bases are TGTGCCAGCACACCGGGACAGCACAATGAGCAGTTCTTC.

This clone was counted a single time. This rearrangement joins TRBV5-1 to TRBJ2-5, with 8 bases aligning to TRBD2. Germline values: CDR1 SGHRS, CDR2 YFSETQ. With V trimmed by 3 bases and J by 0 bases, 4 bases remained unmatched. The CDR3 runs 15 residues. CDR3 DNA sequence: TGCGCCAGCAGCTGGACGGGGGGGAACCAAGAGACCCAGTACTTC. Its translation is CASSWTGGNQETQYF.